This T cell receptor beta chain is from a study of blood T cell repertoires in COVID-19. Turning to the study itself: The samples span acute and convalescent COVID-19 from the United States, Italy and Spain. The analysed material was cDNA or gDNA that came from T cells, B-cell-depleted T cells, or PBMCs.

Germline V gene data show CDR1 as SGHAT and CDR2 as FQNNGV. The CDR3 is made up of 15 amino acids. Trimming pared 0 bases from V and 7 bases from J, leaving 13 bases between. Some clones are missing from TCRdb's copy, which holds only in-frame ones; the method was immunoSEQ multiplex PCR. Altogether approximately 85,000 clones are present, 85% to 90% being singletons, with the ten largest covering over 20%. The J gene is TRBJ2-1, the V gene TRBV11-2, with D possibly being TRBD2 (6 bases). The sequencing sample was made of peripheral blood. The source is a woman older than 75 in a cohort sampled during active or convalescent COVID-19. CDR3: CASSLDRGTPNEQFF. As DNA, the CDR3 is TGTGCCAGCAGCTTAGATCGGGGGACCCCAAATGAGCAGTTCTTC.